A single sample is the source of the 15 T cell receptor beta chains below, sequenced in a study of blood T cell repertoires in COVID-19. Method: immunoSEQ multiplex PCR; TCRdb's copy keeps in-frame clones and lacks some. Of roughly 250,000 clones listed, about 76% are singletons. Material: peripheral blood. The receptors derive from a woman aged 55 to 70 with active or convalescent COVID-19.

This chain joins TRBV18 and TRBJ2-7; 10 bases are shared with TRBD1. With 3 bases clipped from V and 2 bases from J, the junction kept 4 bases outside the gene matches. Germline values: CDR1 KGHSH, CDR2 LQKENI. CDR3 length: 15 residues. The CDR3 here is CASSPAGTGAYEQYF. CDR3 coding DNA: TGTGCCAGCTCACCGGCTGGGACAGGGGCCTACGAGCAGTACTTC.

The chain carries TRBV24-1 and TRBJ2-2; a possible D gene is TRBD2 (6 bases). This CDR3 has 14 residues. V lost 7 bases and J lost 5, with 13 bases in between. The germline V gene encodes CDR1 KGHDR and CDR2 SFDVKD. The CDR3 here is CATSRTGLTGELFF. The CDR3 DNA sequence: TGTGCCACCAGCCGGACTGGACTAACCGGGGAGCTGTTTTTT.

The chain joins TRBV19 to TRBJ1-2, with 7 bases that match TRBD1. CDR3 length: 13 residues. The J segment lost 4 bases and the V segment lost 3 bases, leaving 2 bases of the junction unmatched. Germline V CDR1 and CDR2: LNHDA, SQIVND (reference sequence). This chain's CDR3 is CASSIGTVYGYTF. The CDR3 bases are TGTGCCAGTAGTATCGGGACAGTCTATGGCTACACCTTC.

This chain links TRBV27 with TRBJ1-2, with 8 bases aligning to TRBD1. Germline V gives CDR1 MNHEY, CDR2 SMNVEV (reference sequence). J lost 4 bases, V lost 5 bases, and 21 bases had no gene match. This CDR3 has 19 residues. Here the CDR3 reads CASSPHQRQGAAYSYGYTF. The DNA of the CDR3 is TGTGCCAGCAGTCCCCACCAGCGTCAGGGGGCTGCGTATAGCTATGGCTACACCTTC.

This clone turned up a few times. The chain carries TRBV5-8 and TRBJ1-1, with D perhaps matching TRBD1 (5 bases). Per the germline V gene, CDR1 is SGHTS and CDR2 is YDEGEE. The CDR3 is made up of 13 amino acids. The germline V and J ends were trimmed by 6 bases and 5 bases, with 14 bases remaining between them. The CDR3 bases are TGTGCCAGCACCCCGTGGGGGGGAACTGAAGCTTTCTTT. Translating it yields CASTPWGGTEAFF. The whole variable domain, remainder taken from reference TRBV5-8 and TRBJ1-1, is EAGVTQSPTHLIKTRGQQATLRCSPISGHTSVYWYQQALGLGLQFLLWYDEGEERNRGNFPPRFSGRQFPNYSSELNVNALELEDSALYLCASTPWGGTEAFFGQGTRLTVV.

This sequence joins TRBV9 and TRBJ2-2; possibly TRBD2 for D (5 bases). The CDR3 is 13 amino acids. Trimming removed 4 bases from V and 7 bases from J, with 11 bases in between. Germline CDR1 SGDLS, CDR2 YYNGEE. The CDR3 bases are TGTGCCAGCAGCAGACGGGCGGGCGGGGAGCTGTTTTTT. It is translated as CASSRRAGGELFF.

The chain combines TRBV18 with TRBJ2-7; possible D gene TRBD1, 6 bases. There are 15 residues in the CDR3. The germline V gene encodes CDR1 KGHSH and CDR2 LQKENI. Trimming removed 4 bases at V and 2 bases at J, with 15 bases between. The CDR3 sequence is CASSLRIGQTYEQYF. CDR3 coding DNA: TGTGCCAGCTCACTACGTATCGGACAGACCTACGAGCAGTACTTC.

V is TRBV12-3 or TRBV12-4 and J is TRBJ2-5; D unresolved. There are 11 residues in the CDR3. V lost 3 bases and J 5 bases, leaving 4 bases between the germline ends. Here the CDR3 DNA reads TGTGCCAGCAGTTTGGAGGAGACCCAGTACTTC. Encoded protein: CASSLEETQYF.

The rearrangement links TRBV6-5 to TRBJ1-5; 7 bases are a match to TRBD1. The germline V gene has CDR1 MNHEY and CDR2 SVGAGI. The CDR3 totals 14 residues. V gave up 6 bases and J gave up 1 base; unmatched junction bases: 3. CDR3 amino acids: CASSPTGSNQPQHF. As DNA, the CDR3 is TGTGCCAGCAGCCCGACAGGGAGCAATCAGCCCCAGCATTTT.

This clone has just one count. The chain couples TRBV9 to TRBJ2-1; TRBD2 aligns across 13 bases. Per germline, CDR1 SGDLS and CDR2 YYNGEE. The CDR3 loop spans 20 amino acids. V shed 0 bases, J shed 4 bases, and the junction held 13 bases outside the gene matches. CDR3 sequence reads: CASSVGGLAGSQALYNEQFF. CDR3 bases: TGTGCCAGCAGCGTAGGGGGACTAGCGGGGTCCCAAGCCCTGTACAATGAGCAGTTCTTC.

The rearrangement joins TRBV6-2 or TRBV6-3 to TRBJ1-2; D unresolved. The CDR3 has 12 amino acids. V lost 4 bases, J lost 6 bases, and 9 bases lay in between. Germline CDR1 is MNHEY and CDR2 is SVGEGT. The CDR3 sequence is CASSFWADGYTF. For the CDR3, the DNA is TGTGCCAGCAGTTTTTGGGCCGATGGCTACACCTTC.

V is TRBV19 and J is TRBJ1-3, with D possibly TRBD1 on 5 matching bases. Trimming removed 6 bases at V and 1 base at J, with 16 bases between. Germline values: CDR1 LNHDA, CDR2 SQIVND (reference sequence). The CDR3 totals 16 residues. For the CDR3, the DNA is TGTGCCAGTAGGGCCCGGGGGGGAATATCTGGAAACACCATATATTTT. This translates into CASRARGGISGNTIYF.

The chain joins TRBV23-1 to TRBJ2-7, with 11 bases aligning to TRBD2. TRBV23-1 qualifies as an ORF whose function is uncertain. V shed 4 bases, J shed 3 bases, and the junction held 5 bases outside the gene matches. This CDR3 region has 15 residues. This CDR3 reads CASSLRLAGIYEQYF. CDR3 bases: TGCGCCAGCAGTCTCAGACTAGCGGGGATCTACGAGCAGTACTTC.

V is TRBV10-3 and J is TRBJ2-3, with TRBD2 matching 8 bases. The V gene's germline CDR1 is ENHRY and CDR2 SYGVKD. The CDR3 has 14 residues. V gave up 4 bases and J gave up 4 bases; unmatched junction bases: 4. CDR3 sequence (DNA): TGTGCCATCAGTGCCGGCGGGGGGCCAGATACGCAGTATTTT. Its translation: CAISAGGGPDTQYF.

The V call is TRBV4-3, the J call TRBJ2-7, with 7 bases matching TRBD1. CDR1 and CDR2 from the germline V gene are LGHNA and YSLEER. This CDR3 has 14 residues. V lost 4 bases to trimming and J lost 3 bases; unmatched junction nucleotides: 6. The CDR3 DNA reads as TGCGCCAGCAGCCTAGGGACAGCCCACTACGAGCAGTACTTC. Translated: CASSLGTAHYEQYF.